This is a list of T cell receptor beta chains from one sample in a study of blood T cell repertoires in COVID-19. TCRdb keeps only in-frame clones here, not all; method: immunoSEQ multiplex PCR. The sample includes over 250,000 clones, about 80% of them seen just once. Source material: peripheral blood. These receptors were taken from a woman older than 75 with acute or convalescent COVID-19. CDR3s include the opening cysteine and the closing phenylalanine or tryptophan. A D gene is named only where the DNA matches it firmly. Size tells how often a clone was seen (once, few, many) or the class of an expanded clone, and some rows leave it out.

V gene,clone size,J gene,D gene,CDR3 protein,CDR3 DNA
TRBV7-3,.,TRBJ2-3,TRBD2,CASSLTAGGTTDTQYF,TGTGCCAGCAGCTTAACGGCGGGGGGAACCACAGATACGCAGTATTTT
TRBV4-1,.,TRBJ2-1,TRBD1,CASSHPGTAYNEQFF,TGCGCCAGCAGCCACCCCGGGACAGCCTACAATGAGCAGTTCTTC
TRBV28,.,TRBJ2-1,TRBD2,CASTLAGLYNEQFF,TGTGCCAGCACTCTAGCGGGGCTTTACAATGAGCAGTTCTTC
TRBV7-8,.,TRBJ2-7,TRBD1,CASSPDRGSSEQYF,TGTGCCAGCAGCCCGGACAGGGGGAGTTCCGAGCAGTACTTC
TRBV11-3,.,TRBJ2-5,.,CASSPGFRETQYF,TGTGCCAGCAGTCCAGGGTTCAGAGAGACCCAGTACTTC
TRBV19,.,TRBJ2-4,.,CASSARYLAKNIQYF,TGTGCCAGTAGTGCCCGGTATCTAGCCAAAAACATTCAGTACTTC
TRBV5-4,few,TRBJ1-6,.,CASSRGGLGSPLHF,TGTGCCAGCAGCCGGGGGGGCCTAGGCTCACCCCTCCACTTT
TRBV7-3,.,TRBJ2-2,.,CASSLGTRDGELFF,TGTGCCAGCAGCTTAGGGACACGGGACGGGGAGCTGTTTTTT
TRBV3-1/TRBV3-2,few,TRBJ2-1,.,CASSQGRRGGPRDEQFF,TGTGCCAGCAGCCAAGGACGGCGCGGGGGCCCCCGGGATGAGCAGTTCTTC
TRBV5-1,few,TRBJ2-5,.,CASSWDIQETQYF,TGCGCCAGCAGCTGGGACATCCAAGAGACCCAGTACTTC
TRBV24-1,.,TRBJ2-5,.,CATSTWAAQETQYF,TGTGCCACCAGTACATGGGCAGCACAAGAGACCCAGTACTTC
TRBV6-5,.,TRBJ2-7,.,CASSYSASRGEQYF,TGTGCCAGCAGTTACTCAGCAAGTCGGGGGGAGCAGTACTTC
TRBV4-1,.,TRBJ1-2,.,CASSDTTGSYGYTF,TGCGCCAGCAGCGATACGACAGGTTCTTATGGCTACACCTTC
TRBV15,.,TRBJ1-1,.,CATSRGAKAFF,TGTGCCACCAGCAGAGGGGCAAAAGCTTTCTTT
TRBV5-4,once,TRBJ2-5,.,CASSLMGTDRETQYF,TGTGCCAGCAGTCTCATGGGCACCGACCGGGAGACCCAGTACTTC
TRBV7-2,.,TRBJ1-2,.,CASSLGLGPDGYTF,TGTGCCAGCAGCTTAGGCCTAGGTCCAGATGGCTACACCTTC
TRBV19,few,TRBJ2-2,.,CASRTSRTGELFF,TGTGCCAGTAGAACTAGTAGGACCGGGGAGCTGTTTTTT
TRBV21-1,.,TRBJ1-2,.,CASESKQARRYGYTF,TGTGCCAGCGAAAGTAAGCAGGCCCGTCGCTATGGCTACACCTTC
TRBV5-5,few,TRBJ2-5,.,CASSYSGDGRETQYF,TGTGCCAGCAGCTATTCAGGGGATGGCCGAGAGACCCAGTACTTC
TRBV6-1,.,TRBJ1-5,.,CASSEGGSNQPQHF,TGTGCCAGCAGTGAAGGAGGTAGCAATCAGCCCCAGCATTTT
TRBV21-1,.,TRBJ1-3,.,CASGQGTSGNTIYF,TGTGCCAGCGGACAGGGGACCTCTGGAAACACCATATATTTT
TRBV20-1,.,TRBJ1-2,TRBD1,CSASPIATGDFGYTF,TGCAGTGCTAGTCCAATAGCGACAGGGGATTTTGGCTACACCTTC
TRBV29-1,.,TRBJ1-1,TRBD1,CSVDDREVRAFF,TGCAGCGTTGACGACAGGGAGGTCCGGGCTTTCTTT
TRBV7-9,.,TRBJ1-5,.,CASSLEYGNRDNQPQHF,TGTGCCAGCAGCTTAGAGTACGGGAACAGGGACAATCAGCCCCAGCATTTT
TRBV3-1/TRBV3-2,.,TRBJ1-1,.,CASSPGGRTEAFF,TGTGCCAGCAGCCCGGGGGGGCGCACTGAAGCTTTCTTT
TRBV6-5,.,TRBJ2-2,.,CASRALAGPGELFF,TGTGCCAGCAGGGCACTAGCAGGTCCCGGGGAGCTGTTTTTT
TRBV10-3,.,TRBJ1-1,.,CAISGTPTNTEAFF,TGTGCCATCAGTGGGACACCTACGAACACTGAAGCTTTCTTT
TRBV6-5,.,TRBJ2-7,.,CASKGESLGYEQYF,TGTGCCAGCAAGGGGGAGTCCCTCGGATACGAGCAGTACTTC
TRBV19,.,TRBJ2-2,.,CASSPIGDNTGELFF,TGTGCCAGTAGTCCGATAGGGGATAACACCGGGGAGCTGTTTTTT
TRBV5-1,.,TRBJ2-7,TRBD1,CASSYGQGHEQYF,TGCGCCAGCAGCTATGGACAGGGCCACGAGCAGTACTTC
TRBV6-4,.,TRBJ2-4,.,CASRLQQEGSIQYF,TGTGCCAGCAGACTACAACAGGAAGGTAGCATTCAGTACTTC
TRBV19,.,TRBJ1-5,TRBD1,CASSRDRTQPQHF,TGTGCCAGTAGTCGGGACAGGACCCAGCCCCAGCATTTT
TRBV7-8,.,TRBJ1-4,TRBD1,CASSPPGGRSNEKLFF,TGTGCCAGCAGCCCCCCAGGGGGCCGTTCTAATGAAAAACTGTTTTTT
TRBV9,.,TRBJ2-5,.,CASSVPSTGGETQYF,TGTGCCAGCAGCGTTCCGTCTACTGGGGGGGAGACCCAGTACTTC
TRBV11-3,.,TRBJ1-1,TRBD1,CASSLGGQGAPEAFF,TGTGCCAGCAGCTTGGGGGGACAGGGGGCTCCTGAAGCTTTCTTT
TRBV15,.,TRBJ1-5,.,CATSRDLGAWSNQPQHF,TGTGCCACCAGCAGAGATCTTGGGGCTTGGAGCAATCAGCCCCAGCATTTT
TRBV7-8,.,TRBJ2-2,.,CASSLTGVSTQFTGELFF,TGTGCCAGCAGCTTAACGGGAGTATCGACCCAATTCACCGGGGAGCTGTTTTTT
TRBV2,.,TRBJ1-2,TRBD1,CASSGQGGPYGYTF,TGTGCCAGCAGCGGACAGGGAGGTCCTTATGGCTACACCTTC
TRBV5-1,.,TRBJ2-7,.,CASSLAQGPSYEQYF,TGCGCCAGCAGCTTGGCGCAGGGTCCGTCCTACGAGCAGTACTTC
TRBV28,.,TRBJ2-7,TRBD2,CASKRAGGAYEQYF,TGTGCCAGCAAGCGGGCGGGAGGAGCCTACGAGCAGTACTTC
TRBV11-2,.,TRBJ2-6,.,CASSSITGVRGANVLTF,TGTGCCAGCAGCTCCATTACGGGGGTCAGGGGGGCCAACGTCCTGACTTTC
TRBV5-6,once,TRBJ1-2,.,CASSLQGPYGYTF,TGTGCCAGCAGCTTACAGGGTCCCTATGGCTACACCTTC
TRBV6-6,.,TRBJ1-4,TRBD1,CASSTGGSSTNEKLFF,TGTGCCAGCAGTACAGGGGGGTCTTCAACTAATGAAAAACTGTTTTTT
TRBV18,.,TRBJ1-4,.,CASSPWRKWVGSEKLFF,TGTGCCAGCTCACCCTGGAGAAAGTGGGTTGGCAGTGAAAAACTGTTTTTT
TRBV4-3,.,TRBJ1-5,TRBD1,CASSQHTGEQPQHF,TGCGCCAGCAGCCAACATACAGGGGAGCAGCCCCAGCATTTT
TRBV4-1,.,TRBJ1-6,.,CASSLQGLPPLHF,TGCGCCAGCAGCCTTCAGGGGCTTCCACCCCTCCACTTT
TRBV5-5,.,TRBJ2-4,TRBD2,CASSLAGASGSPGLLNIQYF,TGTGCCAGCAGCTTGGCCGGGGCTAGCGGATCTCCAGGCCTTCTGAACATTCAGTACTTC
TRBV27,.,TRBJ2-1,.,CASSILAGYNEQFF,TGTGCCAGCAGTATCCTAGCAGGCTACAATGAGCAGTTCTTC
TRBV6-6,.,TRBJ1-2,TRBD1,CASGQGDGYTF,TGTGCCAGCGGTCAGGGGGATGGCTACACCTTC
TRBV2,.,TRBJ1-5,.,CASSEGGQVLQPQHF,TGTGCCAGCAGTGAAGGTGGTCAGGTACTTCAGCCCCAGCATTTT
TRBV7-9,once,TRBJ1-1,.,CASSSGVVAFF,TGTGCCAGCAGCTCAGGTGTGGTAGCTTTCTTT
TRBV19,.,TRBJ1-4,.,CASRRGLLEKLFF,TGTGCCAGTAGAAGGGGACTTCTTGAAAAACTGTTTTTT
TRBV5-4,.,TRBJ2-2,.,CASSLQGLNTGELFF,TGTGCCAGCAGCTTGCAGGGTCTGAACACCGGGGAGCTGTTTTTT
TRBV6-4,.,TRBJ2-3,.,CASSDSRDTQYF,TGTGCCAGCAGTGACTCGAGAGATACGCAGTATTTT
TRBV7-9,.,TRBJ1-2,TRBD1,CASSPTGGRPYGYTF,TGTGCCAGCAGCCCGACAGGGGGTCGCCCCTATGGCTACACCTTC
TRBV5-1,few,TRBJ2-1,.,CASSLAPDSSYNEQFF,TGCGCCAGCAGCTTGGCCCCGGACAGCTCCTACAATGAGCAGTTCTTC
TRBV15,.,TRBJ1-3,.,CATSRVGAGNTIYF,TGTGCCACCAGCAGAGTAGGGGCTGGAAACACCATATATTTT
TRBV5-1,.,TRBJ2-3,TRBD2,CASSLAASGSPADTQYF,TGCGCCAGCAGCTTGGCGGCTAGCGGGAGCCCGGCAGATACGCAGTATTTT
TRBV7-9,once,TRBJ1-3,.,CASSLGALSGNTIYF,TGTGCCAGCAGCTTGGGGGCCCTCTCTGGAAACACCATATATTTT
TRBV29-1,few,TRBJ1-2,.,CSVGSLAGGYTF,TGCAGCGTAGGTTCTCTGGCGGGTGGCTACACCTTC